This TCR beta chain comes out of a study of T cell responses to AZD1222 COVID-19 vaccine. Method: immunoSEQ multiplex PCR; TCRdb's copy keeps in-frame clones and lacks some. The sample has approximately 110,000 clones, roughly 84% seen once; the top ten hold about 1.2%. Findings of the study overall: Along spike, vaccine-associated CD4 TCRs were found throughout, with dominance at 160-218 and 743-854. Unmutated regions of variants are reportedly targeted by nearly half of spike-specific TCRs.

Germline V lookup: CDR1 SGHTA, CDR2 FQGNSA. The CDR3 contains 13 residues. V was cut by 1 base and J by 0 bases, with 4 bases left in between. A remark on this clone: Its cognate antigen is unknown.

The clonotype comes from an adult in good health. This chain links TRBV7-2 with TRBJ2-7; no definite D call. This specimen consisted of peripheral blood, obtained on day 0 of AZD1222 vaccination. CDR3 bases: TGTGCCAGCAGCTTAGGCAACTCCTACGAGCAGTACTTC. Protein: CASSLGNSYEQYF.